The present TCR beta chain was sequenced within a study of blood T cell repertoires in COVID-19. The overall study: Nucleic acid was either cDNA or gDNA, and it came from T cells, B-cell-depleted T cells, or PBMCs.

Losses at the gene ends were 2 bases for V and 5 bases for J; bases not matched to a gene: 8. Germline loops: CDR1 SGHNT, CDR2 YYREEE (reference sequence). The CDR3 spans 16 residues. Original processing notes: Reference gene primer amplification gave estimated nucleated cell counts. The method was immunoSEQ multiplex PCR; TCRdb's version includes in-frame clones alone and lacks a portion of them. V, J and clone size are those of that table, while D and trimming were read from the DNA. The top ten hold around a fifth of the sample, which has roughly 50,000 clones, 77% seen once. The V call is TRBV5-4, the J call TRBJ2-3; TRBD2 aligns across 10 bases. Sequencing used peripheral blood. The TCR comes from a human donor with active or convalescent COVID-19. The donor label of this sample is uncertain. CDR3 loop: CASSLRLAGGIDTQYF. The CDR3 nucleotides read TGTGCCAGCAGCTTAAGACTAGCGGGCGGGATAGATACGCAGTATTTT.